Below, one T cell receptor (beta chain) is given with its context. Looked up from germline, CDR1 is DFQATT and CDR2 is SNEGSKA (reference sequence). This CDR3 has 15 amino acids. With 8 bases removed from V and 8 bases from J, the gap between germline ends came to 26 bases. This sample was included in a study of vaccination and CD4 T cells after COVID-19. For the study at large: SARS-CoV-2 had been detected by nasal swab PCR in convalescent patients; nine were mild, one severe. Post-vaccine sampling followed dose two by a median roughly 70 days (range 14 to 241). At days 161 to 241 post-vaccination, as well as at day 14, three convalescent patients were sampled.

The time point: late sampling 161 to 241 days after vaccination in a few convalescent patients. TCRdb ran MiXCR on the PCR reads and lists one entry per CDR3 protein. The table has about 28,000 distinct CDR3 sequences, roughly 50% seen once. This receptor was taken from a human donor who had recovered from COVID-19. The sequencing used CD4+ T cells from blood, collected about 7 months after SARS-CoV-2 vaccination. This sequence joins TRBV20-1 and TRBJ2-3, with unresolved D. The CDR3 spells CSLIRPRNRVGTQYF. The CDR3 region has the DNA TGCAGTCTTATCAGACCCAGAAATCGGGTCGGTACGCAGTATTTT.